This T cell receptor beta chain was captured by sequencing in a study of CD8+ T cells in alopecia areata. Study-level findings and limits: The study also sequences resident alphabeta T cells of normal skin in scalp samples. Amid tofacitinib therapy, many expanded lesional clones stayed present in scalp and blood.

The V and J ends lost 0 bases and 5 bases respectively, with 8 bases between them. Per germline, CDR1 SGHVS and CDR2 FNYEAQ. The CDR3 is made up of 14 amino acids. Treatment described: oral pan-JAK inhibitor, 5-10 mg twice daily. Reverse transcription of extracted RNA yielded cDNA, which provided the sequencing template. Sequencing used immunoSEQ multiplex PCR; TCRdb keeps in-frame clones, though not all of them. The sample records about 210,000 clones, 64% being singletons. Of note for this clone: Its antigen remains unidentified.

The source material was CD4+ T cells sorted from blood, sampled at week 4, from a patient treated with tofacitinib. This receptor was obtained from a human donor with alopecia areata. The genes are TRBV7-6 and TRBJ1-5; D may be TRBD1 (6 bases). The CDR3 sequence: CASSLAQGHQPQHF. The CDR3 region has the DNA TGTGCCAGCAGCTTAGCCCAGGGGCATCAGCCCCAGCATTTT.